The 19 T cell receptor beta chains below all came from one sample that was sequenced in a study of blood T cells in healthy people across ages. Primers used in a second PCR of about 6 to 11 cycles were a sample-barcoded 5' primer and a J-beta primer mix. TCRdb reprocessed the 5' RACE reads with MiXCR, giving one entry per CDR3 protein. The sample holds about a million distinct CDR3 sequences, roughly 43% seen once. Sequencing was done on a sample of blood. The receptors shown here come from a young man in good health.

The chain employs TRBV7-9 and TRBJ1-4, with TRBD1 matching over 9 bases. Trimming cost V 7 bases and J 8 bases; bases outside gene matches: 23. The CDR3 is made up of 19 amino acids. Per the germline V gene, CDR1 is SEHNR and CDR2 is FQNEAQ (reference sequence). The CDR3 region has the DNA TGTGCCAGCATTTTTCACGGAACAGGGGGCCTCCGGTCGAAGGAAAAACTGTTTTTT. Translating gives CASIFHGTGGLRSKEKLFF.

V usage is TRBV6-5 and J usage is TRBJ2-1; unclear D gene. This CDR3 contains 15 residues. Germline lookup yields CDR1 MNHEY and CDR2 SVGAGI. V was shortened by 5 bases and J by 6 bases, with 17 bases between the two germline ends. CDR3 sequence (DNA): TGTGCCAGCAGTGTGACCCCTATGGCCTCCAATGAGCAGTTCTTC. It translates to CASSVTPMASNEQFF.

This chain joins TRBV5-1 and TRBJ2-3; TRBD2 agrees at 8 bases. V trimming: 7 bases; J trimming: 10 bases; junction bases outside the gene matches: 11. The CDR3 covers 13 residues. The V gene's germline CDR1 is SGHRS and CDR2 YFSETQ. Written as DNA, the CDR3 is TGCGCCAGCGCTAGCCCCGGGGGGGAGTCGCAGTATTTT. Protein: CASASPGGESQYF.

The chain couples TRBV5-5 to TRBJ1-3; no firm D call. The CDR3 is made up of 16 amino acids. The germline CDR1 and CDR2 sequences are SGHKS and YYEKEE (reference sequence). Deletions cut 4 bases from V and 0 bases from J, with 14 bases between. Here the CDR3 reads CASSPFEVSSGNTIYF. CDR3 sequence (DNA): TGTGCCAGCAGCCCCTTCGAGGTTAGCTCTGGAAACACCATATATTTT.

The chain is built from TRBV12-3 or TRBV12-4 and TRBJ2-5; 7 bases match TRBD1. The DNA end is a closer match to TRBJ2-7, so the J assignment may be wrong. The CDR3 loop spans 13 amino acids. CDR3 sequence reads: CASTAQGWYEQYF. The CDR3 DNA reads TGTGCCAGCACCGCACAGGGGTGGTACGAGCAGTACTTC.

The chain employs TRBV20-1 and TRBJ2-7, with TRBD2 matching 10 bases. Germline assignment: CDR1 DFQATT and CDR2 SNEGSKA (reference sequence). The CDR3 is 15 residues long. Trimming removed 2 bases from V and 2 bases from J; junction bases left unmatched: 6. CDR3 residues: CSARIGLAETYEQYF. Here the CDR3 DNA reads TGCAGTGCTAGAATTGGACTAGCGGAGACCTACGAGCAGTACTTC.

The gene calls are TRBV2 and TRBJ1-1; 10 bases align to TRBD1. V shed 8 bases, J shed 3 bases, and the junction held 3 bases outside the gene matches. CDR1 is SNHLY, CDR2 FYNNEI, per germline. CDR3 length equals 13 residues. The CDR3 sequence is CASWGTGDTEAFF. DNA for the CDR3: TGTGCCAGCTGGGGGACAGGGGACACTGAAGCTTTCTTT.

In nucleotides, the CDR3 is TGTGCCAGCAGACCTCGGGCGGGGGGTCCAGATACGCAGTATTTT. Its protein is CASRPRAGGPDTQYF. This chain links TRBV6-5 with TRBJ2-3, with 8 bases identical to TRBD2. J was trimmed by 4 bases and V by 6 bases; bases with no gene match: 9. The germline gives CDR1 MNHEY, CDR2 SVGAGI. The CDR3 consists of 15 residues.

This clonotype was seen a handful of times. This chain joins TRBV28 and TRBJ2-5; D gene ambiguous. Germline V gene sequence: CDR1 MDHEN, CDR2 SYDVKM. This CDR3 has 14 residues. V was cut by 3 bases and J by 1 base, with 9 bases left in between. The CDR3 sequence: CASSFGPAQETQYF. The CDR3 DNA follows: TGTGCCAGCAGTTTTGGGCCTGCCCAAGAGACCCAGTACTTC.

This clonotype has more than one count but fewer than ten. V gene TRBV28 combines with J gene TRBJ2-3, with D possibly being TRBD1 or TRBD2 (5 bases each). Trimming cost V 5 bases and J 2 bases, with 14 bases left between them. This CDR3 spans 15 amino acids. Germline CDR1 reads MDHEN; CDR2 reads SYDVKM. As DNA, the CDR3 is TGTGCCAGCAGTCGCCGGGACGGATTCACAGATACGCAGTATTTT. It translates to CASSRRDGFTDTQYF.

V and J are TRBV4-2 and TRBJ2-1, with D perhaps matching TRBD2 (6 bases). Gene TRBJ2-7 matches the end of the DNA better, so the J call may be wrong. This CDR3 is 21 amino acids long. Germline V gene sequence: CDR1 LGHNA, CDR2 YNFKEQ. In DNA form, the CDR3 reads TGTGCCAGCAGCCAAGACATGGGACTCATCACCGGGAGAGCCTCCTACAATGAGCAGTACTTC. This encodes CASSQDMGLITGRASYNEQYF.

CDR3 in amino acids: CASSHLGQGSNQPQHF. The CDR3 region has the DNA TGCGCCAGCAGCCACCTGGGACAGGGGAGCAATCAGCCCCAGCATTTT. V usage is TRBV4-1 and J usage is TRBJ1-5; 10 positions match TRBD1. CDR1 and CDR2 from the germline V gene are MGHRA and YSYEKL. The CDR3 has 16 amino acids. J was trimmed by 1 base and V by 3 bases; bases with no gene match: 3.

This clonotype was seen once. The CDR3 region is CASSPGPSSGSSYEQYF. The CDR3 nucleotides are TGTGCCAGCAGCCCAGGACCGTCTAGCGGGTCTTCCTACGAGCAGTACTTC. The chain links TRBV7-2 to TRBJ2-7; TRBD2 agrees at 8 bases. CDR3 length: 17 amino acids. V lost 5 bases to trimming and J lost 1 base; unmatched junction nucleotides: 13. The germline V gene encodes CDR1 SGHTA and CDR2 FQGNSA. The entire variable domain, with the rest obtained from reference TRBV7-2 and TRBJ2-7, is as follows: GAGVSQSPSNKVTEKGKDVELRCDPISGHTALYWYRQSLGQGLEFLIYFQGNSAPDKSGLPSDRFSAERTGGSVSTLTIQRTQQEDSAVYLCASSPGPSSGSSYEQYFGPGTRLTVT.

The chain combines TRBV3-1 with TRBJ2-3; 7 nucleotides agree with TRBD2. The CDR3 sequence is 16 residues long. Germline V gene sequence: CDR1 LGHDT, CDR2 YNNKEL (reference sequence). Trimming at V came to 5 bases and at J to 2 bases, leaving 10 bases not matched to a gene. CDR3 in DNA: TGTGCCAGCAGCTCTACAAGCGGGGCGACCACAGATACGCAGTATTTT. This codes for CASSSTSGATTDTQYF.

This clonotype was found a few times. V usage is TRBV20-1 and J usage is TRBJ2-1, with TRBD1 matching over 7 bases. Matching the DNA end better, TRBJ2-7 makes the J call doubtful. The CDR3 covers 15 residues. Germline-derived CDR1 and CDR2 are DFQATT and SNEGSKA (reference sequence). The CDR3 region is CSVPIDRAPYNEQYF. CDR3 DNA sequence: TGCAGTGTACCCATCGACAGGGCACCCTACAATGAGCAGTACTTC.

There are many counts of this clonotype. CDR3 coding DNA: TGTGCCAGCAGCTTTAGCAGCGGGGTACAAGAGACCCAGTACTTC. Protein: CASSFSSGVQETQYF. V gene TRBV4-2 combines with J gene TRBJ2-5; 7 nucleotides line up with TRBD2. The germline CDR1 and CDR2 sequences are LGHNA and YNFKEQ. The CDR3 extends over 15 amino acids. Trimming cost V 5 bases and J 2 bases; bases outside gene matches: 8.

This clonotype was seen more than once but under ten times. The chain is built from TRBV27 and TRBJ2-1; a possible D gene is TRBD2 (6 bases). The CDR3 is made up of 15 amino acids. Trimming cost V 3 bases and J 3 bases, with 12 bases left between them. Germline-derived CDR1 and CDR2 are MNHEY and SMNVEV (reference sequence). The CDR3: CASSFGGTLYNEQFF. The DNA for the CDR3 is TGTGCCAGCAGTTTCGGGGGAACGCTCTACAATGAGCAGTTCTTC.

The chain couples TRBV11-1 to TRBJ2-5, with TRBD1 identical over 8 bases. The CDR3 consists of 15 residues. Germline loops: CDR1 SGHAT, CDR2 FQDESV (reference sequence). The junction had 6 bases not matched to a gene; V was cut back by 4 bases and J by 2 bases. CDR3 amino acids: CASSSGQVEQETQYF. DNA of the CDR3: TGTGCCAGCAGCTCGGGACAGGTTGAACAAGAGACCCAGTACTTC.

This chain connects TRBV20-1 to TRBJ2-5; 10 bases fit TRBD2. CDR3 length equals 15 residues. From germline, CDR1 is DFQATT and CDR2 SNEGSKA (reference sequence). Unmatched junction bases numbered 8, after V lost 2 bases and J lost 5 bases. The DNA for the CDR3 is TGCAGTGCTAGAATCTTAGCGGGAGGTCAGGAGACCCAGTACTTC. Protein product: CSARILAGGQETQYF.